This note documents a single T cell receptor (beta chain) sequence. The antigen remains unidentified. The data belong to a study of cytomegalovirus exposure and HLA in healthy donors. Study-wide context: Of the donors genotyped, approximately 410 in all, around 76% fell in the Caucasian-associated ancestry cluster.

The germline CDR1 and CDR2 sequences are SGHRS and YFSETQ. V gave up 3 bases and J gave up 1 base; unmatched junction bases: 6. This CDR3 contains 16 residues. Regarding the study as a whole: The study listed around 150 cytomegalovirus-associated TCR beta chains. The study assumed roughly uniform donor sequencing depth for presence/absence analyses. In terms of immune exposure information, only CMV serostatus was available.

Primers: 60 Vbeta forward and 13 Jbeta reverse. The protocol was immunoSEQ multiplex PCR, while the TCRdb copy is restricted to in-frame clones and leaves out a portion. The data contain 120,000 or so clones, 80% of them singletons. J is TRBJ2-2 and V is TRBV5-1; 7 nucleotides match TRBD1. The receptor was isolated from a man aged 30 to 39 in good health and CMV-seronegative. Sequencing was carried out using PBMCs. CDR3 in amino acids: CASSSDRRLNTGELFF. The DNA of the CDR3 is TGCGCCAGCAGCTCGGACAGGAGGTTGAACACCGGGGAGCTGTTTTTT. Based on the CDR3 plus reference TRBV5-1 and TRBJ2-2, the full variable domain is KAGVTQTPRYLIKTRGQQVTLSCSPISGHRSVSWYQQTPGQGLQFLFEYFSETQRNKGNFPGRFSGRQFSNSRSEMNVSTLELGDSALYLCASSSDRRLNTGELFFGEGSRLTVL.